These T cell receptor beta chains were read from a single sample in a study of cytomegalovirus exposure and HLA in healthy donors. Libraries were prepared by immunoSEQ multiplex PCR; TCRdb keeps only in-frame clonotypes and omits some of them. This sample has approximately 77,000 clones; under 80% occur once, and the top ten carry roughly 4.9%. The specimen sequenced was PBMCs. The receptors were gathered from a man between 60 and 70 years old in good health and CMV-seropositive. Both conserved end residues are part of each CDR3. The D gene is left open where the match is weak. Rows give clone size only sometimes, using once, few, many, or a class for an expanded clone.

size,J,V,D,CDR3,DNA
-,TRBJ1-1,TRBV6-5,-,CASSYNGAAEAFF,TGTGCCAGCAGTTATAATGGGGCCGCTGAAGCTTTCTTT
-,TRBJ1-1,TRBV4-1,-,CASSQEVSRGNTEAFF,TGCGCCAGCAGCCAAGAGGTTAGTAGAGGGAACACTGAAGCTTTCTTT
few,TRBJ2-2,TRBV28,TRBD1,CASRFRDRESGELFF,TGTGCCAGCAGGTTCCGGGACAGGGAATCCGGGGAGCTGTTTTTT
-,TRBJ2-3,TRBV2,-,CASSEQDRKSDTQYF,TGTGCCAGCAGTGAACAGGACAGAAAATCAGATACGCAGTATTTT
-,TRBJ1-2,TRBV7-2,-,CASSLGTVDGYTF,TGTGCCAGCAGCTTAGGGACAGTGGATGGCTACACCTTC
-,TRBJ2-7,TRBV28,TRBD2,CASSHGAGGGDEQYF,TGTGCCAGCAGTCATGGAGCGGGAGGGGGGGACGAGCAGTACTTC
-,TRBJ2-1,TRBV6-5,-,CASSSDRNEQFF,TGTGCCAGCAGTTCCGACAGGAATGAGCAGTTCTTC
-,TRBJ2-5,TRBV6-1,-,CASKLTDQETQYF,TGTGCCAGCAAACTTACGGACCAAGAGACCCAGTACTTC
-,TRBJ2-3,TRBV6-5,TRBD2,CASRPGTSGRDTQYF,TGTGCCAGCAGGCCCGGGACTAGCGGGAGAGATACGCAGTATTTT
-,TRBJ2-2,TRBV5-6,TRBD2,CASSQLAANTGELFF,TGTGCCAGCAGCCAACTAGCGGCGAACACCGGGGAGCTGTTTTTT
few,TRBJ2-7,TRBV5-1,TRBD1,CASSRDSIYEQYF,TGCGCCAGCAGCCGGGACAGCATTTACGAGCAGTACTTC
-,TRBJ2-3,TRBV6-1,TRBD2,CASSEGLAGGRDTQYF,TGTGCCAGCAGTGAAGGACTAGCGGGAGGTAGAGATACGCAGTATTTT
-,TRBJ2-7,TRBV7-9,-,CSSSLEGQDEQYF,TGTTCCAGCAGCTTAGAGGGGCAAGACGAGCAGTACTTC
-,TRBJ1-3,TRBV18,TRBD1,CASSPRADRTGNTIYF,TGTGCCAGCTCACCCCGGGCGGACAGGACTGGAAACACCATATATTTT
-,TRBJ1-1,TRBV30,-,CAWSGEIRGEAFF,TGTGCCTGGAGTGGAGAGATTAGGGGTGAAGCTTTCTTT
once,TRBJ2-5,TRBV5-8,TRBD2,CASSRPGLADQETQYF,TGTGCCAGCAGCCGCCCCGGACTAGCGGATCAAGAGACCCAGTACTTC
-,TRBJ2-5,TRBV7-2,TRBD2,CASSSWPTSIETQYF,TGTGCCAGCAGCTCGTGGCCGACTAGCATCGAGACCCAGTACTTC
-,TRBJ2-7,TRBV27,TRBD1,CASSTPWDRGLDEQYF,TGTGCCAGCAGCACCCCGTGGGACAGGGGGCTGGACGAGCAGTACTTC
-,TRBJ2-7,TRBV10-1,TRBD2,CASSETSGAPYEQYF,TGCGCCAGCAGTGAAACTAGCGGAGCCCCCTACGAGCAGTACTTC
few,TRBJ2-7,TRBV6-5,TRBD1,CASSYSGTGAGYEQYF,TGTGCCAGCAGTTATAGTGGGACAGGGGCAGGGTACGAGCAGTACTTC
-,TRBJ2-1,TRBV27,TRBD1,CASSLTRGLSYNEQFF,TGTGCCAGCAGTTTAACCAGGGGGCTCTCCTACAATGAGCAGTTCTTC
once,TRBJ2-7,TRBV9,-,CASSVGGGPLNEQYF,TGTGCCAGCAGCGTAGGGGGGGGCCCCCTTAACGAGCAGTACTTC
-,TRBJ2-1,TRBV19,-,CASSIGQTYNEQFF,TGTGCCAGTAGTATCGGACAAACCTACAATGAGCAGTTCTTC
-,TRBJ1-2,TRBV5-4,TRBD1,CASSSDRFGYTF,TGTGCCAGCAGCTCGGACAGGTTTGGCTACACCTTC
-,TRBJ2-7,TRBV18,-,CASSGGTVDEQYF,TGTGCCAGCTCAGGCGGGACAGTAGACGAGCAGTACTTC
-,TRBJ2-5,TRBV28,-,CASRNTGFQETQYF,TGTGCCAGCAGAAATACAGGGTTCCAAGAGACCCAGTACTTC
once,TRBJ2-7,TRBV5-8,TRBD1,CASSRRGTGSYEQYF,TGTGCCAGCAGTCGTAGGGGGACAGGATCCTACGAGCAGTACTTC
-,TRBJ2-7,TRBV19,-,CASSIAGGTDYEQYF,TGTGCCAGTAGTATAGCGGGGGGCACGGACTACGAGCAGTACTTC
-,TRBJ2-7,TRBV2,TRBD2,CASTRLAGVGEQYF,TGTGCCAGCACCAGACTAGCGGGAGTGGGCGAGCAGTACTTC
-,TRBJ2-3,TRBV5-6,-,CASSGTPFSTDTQYF,TGTGCCAGCAGCGGTACTCCCTTTAGCACAGATACGCAGTATTTT
-,TRBJ1-2,TRBV6-1,TRBD1,CASSEALSGTGHGYTF,TGTGCCAGCAGTGAAGCGCTATCAGGGACAGGGCATGGCTACACCTTC
-,TRBJ2-5,TRBV5-1,TRBD2,CASSTSGGGETQYF,TGCGCCAGCTCGACTAGCGGGGGGGGAGAGACCCAGTACTTC
-,TRBJ1-5,TRBV19,TRBD1,CASSGRQGKGQPQHF,TGTGCCAGTAGTGGCAGACAGGGAAAAGGTCAGCCCCAGCATTTT
-,TRBJ2-1,TRBV7-9,TRBD1,CASSSSTRQGFNEQFF,TGTGCCAGCAGCTCTAGTACGAGACAGGGGTTCAATGAGCAGTTCTTC
-,TRBJ2-1,TRBV10-2,TRBD2,CASSETLAGGPSEQFF,TGCGCCAGCAGTGAGACACTAGCGGGGGGGCCGTCTGAGCAGTTCTTC
-,TRBJ2-3,TRBV7-6,-,CASSLRRFDGDTQYF,TGTGCCAGCAGCTTAAGGAGGTTTGACGGGGATACGCAGTATTTT
-,TRBJ2-1,TRBV18,-,CASSPPPQGIGGGSYNEQFF,TGTGCCAGCTCACCACCACCACAGGGTATCGGCGGGGGTTCCTACAATGAGCAGTTCTTC
-,TRBJ2-2,TRBV19,-,CASHRRNTGELFF,TGTGCCAGTCACAGAAGAAACACCGGGGAGCTGTTTTTT
few,TRBJ1-2,TRBV30,TRBD1,CAWDRVYGYTF,TGTGCCTGGGACAGGGTGTATGGCTACACCTTC
-,TRBJ2-7,TRBV30,TRBD1,CAWRGTGTYEQYF,TGTGCCTGGCGTGGGACAGGGACTTACGAGCAGTACTTC
-,TRBJ1-1,TRBV6-5,-,CASSSSQGSNEAFF,TGTGCCAGCAGTTCCTCCCAGGGATCGAATGAAGCTTTCTTT